These 16 T cell receptor beta chains were sequenced from one sample in a study of breast tumors, draining lymph nodes, adjacent tissues. MiXCR, run by TCRdb on the multiplex PCR reads, gives a single entry per CDR3 protein. The data hold about 130,000 distinct CDR3 sequences, with less than 20% observed a single time. Breast cancer patients provided tissue from their axillary draining lymph nodes. The sample was axillary lymph node tissue. The receptors originated from a female donor with breast cancer. Some clones in this sample may be carry-over from other donors' samples.

This clonotype was seen many times. The chain employs TRBV20-1 and TRBJ1-2; D unresolved. Per the germline V gene, CDR1 is DFQATT and CDR2 is SNEGSKA (reference sequence). Trimming cost V 1 base and J 3 bases, with 9 bases left between them. The CDR3 spans 13 residues. CDR3 sequence (DNA): TGCAGTGCTAGAGTTACGCTTGACTATGGCTACACCTTC. Its protein product is CSARVTLDYGYTF.

This clonotype has ten or more counts. The chain combines TRBV5-1 with TRBJ1-2; TRBD1 matches 12 bases. CDR3 length: 14 amino acids. The V gene's germline CDR1 is SGHRS and CDR2 YFSETQ. V shed 3 bases and J 9 bases; nucleotides not matched to a gene: 6. CDR3 DNA sequence: TGCGCCAGCAGCTCCGGGACAGGGGGCGCGAGCTACACCTTC. Its protein product is CASSSGTGGASYTF.

This clonotype was picked up many times. The rearrangement links TRBV4-1 to TRBJ2-7; possible D gene TRBD1, 5 bases. Germline values: CDR1 MGHRA, CDR2 YSYEKL. V dropped 5 bases and J dropped 4 bases, with 12 bases sitting between them. The length of the CDR3 is 13 residues. The CDR3 DNA sequence: TGCGCCAGCAGCAAAGGGGCCGAATACGAGCAGTACTTC. It codes for CASSKGAEYEQYF.

This clonotype has a count of ten or more. The chain has TRBV6-1 and TRBJ2-1; TRBD1 might be the D (5 bases). Per the germline V gene, CDR1 is MNHNS and CDR2 is SASEGT. CDR3 size: 16 residues. V gave up 2 bases and J gave up 5 bases, with 16 bases separating them. The CDR3 DNA sequence: TGTGCCAGCAGTGAAAGGGGAAGGAAGCGCGACAATGAGCAGTTCTTC. This codes for CASSERGRKRDNEQFF.

This chain joins TRBV7-2 and TRBJ2-7; a possible D gene is TRBD2 (6 bases). The germline CDR1 and CDR2 sequences are SGHTA and FQGNSA. V was cut by 0 bases and J by 7 bases, with 10 bases left in between. The CDR3 loop spans 13 amino acids. The CDR3 sequence is CASSLAPAGEQYF. CDR3 in DNA: TGTGCCAGCAGCTTAGCCCCCGCGGGGGAGCAGTACTTC.

At least ten counts were recorded for this clonotype. This rearrangement joins TRBV9 to TRBJ2-5, with TRBD2 identical over 12 bases. CDR3 size: 15 residues. The germline V gene has CDR1 SGDLS and CDR2 YYNGEE. V shed 4 bases, J shed 3 bases, and the junction held 4 bases outside the gene matches. The CDR3 DNA reads TGTGCCAGCAGCACCGGACTAGCGGGGAAAGAGACCCAGTACTTC. It specifies CASSTGLAGKETQYF.

This clonotype has a count of ten or more. V and J are TRBV6-1 and TRBJ1-2; no definite D call. Germline V CDR1 and CDR2: MNHNS, SASEGT. This CDR3 contains 12 residues. V was pared by 4 bases and J by 0 bases, with 3 bases between. CDR3 sequence: CASSAANYGYTF. DNA of the CDR3: TGTGCCAGCAGTGCGGCTAACTATGGCTACACCTTC.

This clonotype was picked up a small number of times. This chain connects TRBV28 to TRBJ1-6; the D gene is possibly TRBD1 (5 bases). Between the trimmed V and J ends, which lost 4 bases and 10 bases, there was a span of 8 bases. This CDR3 has 12 amino acids. Germline CDR1 reads MDHEN; CDR2 reads SYDVKM. This CDR3 is CASSSGFSPLHF. The CDR3 DNA reads as TGTGCCAGCAGTTCAGGGTTCTCACCCCTCCACTTT.

Remarks on this clonotype: This could be a read error, since a much larger clone is one nucleotide away. The CDR3 nucleotides are TGCAGTGCTAGAGTAAGGGGGGCCCCCCAAGAGACCCAGCACTTC. Amino acids: CSARVRGAPQETQHF. The gene calls are TRBV20-1 and TRBJ2-5; D might be TRBD1 or TRBD2, each matching 6 bases. Germline assignment: CDR1 DFQATT and CDR2 SNEGSKA (reference sequence). The CDR3 totals 15 residues.

This clonotype was detected many times. The V gene is TRBV5-1, the J gene TRBJ2-3; D remains unclear. V dropped 4 bases and J dropped 0 bases, with 9 bases sitting between them. CDR1 is SGHRS and CDR2 is YFSETQ in the germline V gene. This CDR3 is 14 amino acids long. The CDR3 bases are TGCGCCAGCAGCCCGGCCCGGAGCACAGATACGCAGTATTTT. Amino acid sequence: CASSPARSTDTQYF.

This clonotype was counted ten times or more. This chain joins TRBV2 and TRBJ2-7; a possible D gene is TRBD2 (7 bases). The CDR3 has 16 amino acids. V was shortened by 1 base and J by 9 bases, with 22 bases between the two germline ends. Germline values: CDR1 SNHLY, CDR2 FYNNEI. The CDR3 sequence: CASSEDGGGGPRRQYF. As DNA, the CDR3 is TGTGCCAGCAGTGAAGATGGGGGCGGGGGCCCCCGGAGGCAGTACTTC.

With regard to this clonotype: A read error is possible here, since a much larger clone lies one base away. This chain connects TRBV7-8 to TRBJ2-5; D not certain. The CDR3 runs to 14 residues. Trimming removed 4 bases at V and 3 bases at J, with 12 bases between. CDR1 and CDR2 (germline): SGHVS, FQNEAQ. The CDR3 nucleotides read TGTGCCAGCAGCTCAGTGGAGACCGAAGAGACCCAGTACTTC. This translates into CASSSVETEETQYF. Variable domain in full (rest from reference TRBV7-8 and TRBJ2-5): GAGVSQSPRYKVAKRGQDVALRCDPISGHVSLFWYQQALGQGPEFLTYFQNEAQLDKSGLPSDRFFAERPEGSVSTLKIQRTQQEDSAVYLCASSSVETEETQYFGPGTRLLVL.

This clonotype was counted at least ten times. V is TRBV2 and J is TRBJ2-1; the D gene is possibly TRBD1 (6 bases). The CDR3 has 13 amino acids. V was clipped by 2 bases and J by 8 bases, with 10 bases between them. Germline V gene sequence: CDR1 SNHLY, CDR2 FYNNEI. CDR3 DNA sequence: TGTGCCAGCAGTGAAAACAGGGTTCATGAGCAGTTCTTC. Its translation: CASSENRVHEQFF.

Regarding this clonotype: A much more abundant neighbour one base away suggests this may be a read error. The rearrangement uses TRBV25-1 and TRBJ1-5; D gene unclear. Germline CDR1 reads MGHDK; CDR2 reads SYGVNS. The CDR3 length is 13 residues. The CDR3 bases are TGTGCCAGCAGTGAATCTAGCAATCAGCACCAGCATTTT. This encodes CASSESSNQHQHF. The full variable domain, with the rest looked up from reference TRBV25-1 and TRBJ1-5, is EADIYQTPRYLVIGTGKKITLECSQTMGHDKMYWYQQDPGMELHLIHYSYGVNSTEKGDLSSESTVSRIRTEHFPLTLESARPSHTSQYLCASSESSNQHQHFGDGTRLSIL.

This clonotype came up a few times. The rearrangement joins TRBV28 to TRBJ2-2, with TRBD1 identical over 10 bases. CDR1 MDHEN and CDR2 SYDVKM come from the germline V gene. J was trimmed by 5 bases and V by 7 bases; bases with no gene match: 7. The CDR3 is 15 residues long. CDR3 sequence (DNA): TGTGCCAGCATCTCTGGGACAGGGGTTACCGGGGAGCTGTTTTTT. Its protein product is CASISGTGVTGELFF.

This clonotype occurred many times. The chain's CDR3 is CSARARGLVHF. The CDR3 region has the DNA TGCAGTGCTAGAGCTAGGGGTTTGGTCCACTTT. The chain is built from TRBV20-1 and TRBJ1-6, with D possibly matching TRBD1 (5 bases). Germline lookup yields CDR1 DFQATT and CDR2 SNEGSKA (reference sequence). V lost 1 base and J lost 17, with 12 bases in between. This CDR3 is built from 11 residues.